Listed here are 20 T cell receptor beta chains from one sample, sequenced in a study of T cells after yellow fever vaccination. TCRdb reprocessed the 5' RACE reads via MiXCR and lists one record per CDR3 protein. The sample lists around 250,000 distinct CDR3 sequences; 6.9% were seen once. The material sequenced was CD4+ T cells sorted from PBMCs, taken 15 days after the yellow fever booster vaccination. The receptors originated from a man aged 25-45 years who received the YFV17D yellow fever vaccine.

V and J are TRBV5-1 and TRBJ2-1; a weak D match, TRBD1 (5 bases). The length of the CDR3 is 17 residues. V lost 3 bases to trimming and J lost 7 bases, with 23 bases between them. Germline CDR1 SGHRS, CDR2 YFSETQ. The CDR3 sequence: CASSSDLWGSGRNEQFF. The CDR3 nucleotides read TGCGCCAGCAGCTCGGACCTTTGGGGCAGTGGAAGGAATGAGCAGTTCTTC.

In its sample, this clonotype was seen many times. The V call is TRBV12-3 or TRBV12-4, the J call TRBJ1-5; D is unclear. The CDR3 length is 12 residues. Trimming removed 4 bases from V and 7 bases from J, with 8 bases in between. The DNA of the CDR3 is TGTGCCAGCAGTTCGAACAGACAGCCCCAGCATTTT. It translates to CASSSNRQPQHF.

The rearrangement uses TRBV7-2 and TRBJ2-1, with D uncertain. In germline, CDR1 is SGHTA, CDR2 FQGNSA. The V and J ends lost 5 bases and 6 bases respectively, with 17 bases between them. The CDR3 runs to 15 residues. CDR3 sequence: CASSRTPVNPNEQFF. The CDR3 region has the DNA TGTGCCAGCAGCCGTACACCGGTGAACCCCAATGAGCAGTTCTTC.

In its sample, this clonotype was seen a few times. This rearrangement joins TRBV20-1 to TRBJ2-5; 11 nucleotides match TRBD2. The CDR3 has 14 residues. V shed 3 bases, J shed 2 bases, and the junction held 2 bases outside the gene matches. The germline CDR1 and CDR2 sequences are DFQATT and SNEGSKA (reference sequence). Here the CDR3 reads CSARRLAGQETQYF. As DNA, the CDR3 is TGCAGTGCTAGGAGACTAGCGGGACAAGAGACCCAGTACTTC.

The sample holds many counts of this clonotype. The rearrangement joins TRBV12-3 or TRBV12-4 to TRBJ2-1; no clear D. V lost 6 bases, J lost 0 bases, and 15 bases lay in between. This CDR3 region has 16 residues. The CDR3: CASSPLPGRSYNEQFF. The CDR3 nucleotides read TGTGCCAGCAGCCCACTCCCGGGCCGCTCCTACAATGAGCAGTTCTTC.

This clonotype showed up many times. CDR3 bases: TGCAGTGCTGTACTAGCGGGAGAGGGTAATGAGCAGTTCTTC. Its protein is CSAVLAGEGNEQFF. V usage is TRBV20-1 and J usage is TRBJ2-1; 11 nucleotides match TRBD2. The CDR3 spans 14 residues. From germline, CDR1 is DFQATT and CDR2 SNEGSKA (reference sequence). The ends lost 5 bases at V and 7 bases at J; junction bases unmatched: 7.

This chain connects TRBV4-3 to TRBJ2-1; 7 bases align to TRBD1. Trimming removed 4 bases from V and 8 bases from J; junction bases left unmatched: 11. Germline V CDR1 and CDR2: LGHNA, YSLEER. The CDR3 totals 15 residues. CDR3 bases: TGCGCCAGCAGCCGAGACAGGGCTGTTTACGATGAGCAGTTCTTC. Translated, it gives CASSRDRAVYDEQFF.

This clonotype has just a few counts. The V gene is TRBV7-2, the J gene TRBJ2-7; TRBD2 agrees at 11 bases. CDR1 and CDR2 (germline): SGHTA, FQGNSA. The CDR3 totals 15 residues. Unmatched junction bases numbered 3, after V lost 3 bases and J lost 2 bases. CDR3 sequence: CASSFGTSGAYEQYF. For the CDR3, the DNA is TGTGCCAGCAGCTTCGGGACTAGCGGAGCCTACGAGCAGTACTTC.

The chain links TRBV20-1 to TRBJ2-4; D is ambiguous. This CDR3 is built from 12 residues. CDR1 is DFQATT and CDR2 is SNEGSKA in the germline V gene (reference sequence). Trimming took 3 bases from V and 15 from J, leaving 18 bases between them. CDR3 residues: CSARGDSQMRYF. As DNA, the CDR3 is TGCAGTGCTAGGGGTGACTCCCAGATGAGGTACTTC.

This clonotype was counted ten times or more. J is TRBJ2-5 and V is TRBV3-1, with D perhaps matching TRBD2 (6 bases). The germline V and J ends were trimmed by 2 bases and 1 base, with 11 bases remaining between them. Germline V gives CDR1 LGHDT, CDR2 YNNKEL (reference sequence). There are 15 residues in the CDR3. CDR3 amino acids: CASSQNYGSQETQYF. In DNA, the CDR3 is TGTGCCAGCAGCCAAAATTACGGGAGCCAAGAGACCCAGTACTTC.

This clonotype turned up a few times. The chain recombines TRBV5-1 with TRBJ2-5; TRBD2 matches at 11 bases. This CDR3 has 17 amino acids. CDR1 is SGHRS, CDR2 YFSETQ, per germline. Unmatched junction bases numbered 12, after V lost 4 bases and J lost 4 bases. DNA for the CDR3: TGCGCCAGCAGCGGGGGACTAGCGGCCCTCCGGGGAGAGACCCAGTACTTC. Translating it yields CASSGGLAALRGETQYF. Filled out from reference TRBV5-1 and TRBJ2-5, the complete variable domain reads KAGVTQTPRYLIKTRGQQVTLSCSPISGHRSVSWYQQTPGQGLQFLFEYFSETQRNKGNFPGRFSGRQFSNSRSEMNVSTLELGDSALYLCASSGGLAALRGETQYFGPGTRLLVL.

This clonotype has a count of ten or more. The chain joins TRBV6-1 to TRBJ2-7, with 7 bases that match TRBD1. The V and J ends lost 8 bases and 3 bases, in that order; junction bases with no gene match: 13. The CDR3 is made up of 15 amino acids. Germline-derived CDR1 and CDR2 are MNHNS and SASEGT. In nucleotides, the CDR3 is TGTGCCAGCCTCCCACCCGGGACAGCGTTCTACGAGCAGTACTTC. It specifies CASLPPGTAFYEQYF.

This clonotype was detected a few times. V and J are TRBV6-1 and TRBJ2-7; D uncertain. CDR3 size: 13 residues. Germline loops: CDR1 MNHNS, CDR2 SASEGT. V was cut by 7 bases and J by 5 bases, with 15 bases left in between. CDR3 region: CASMGFGAHEQYF. In nucleotides, the CDR3 is TGTGCCAGCATGGGATTCGGAGCCCACGAGCAGTACTTC.

The V call is TRBV19, the J call TRBJ2-4, with 7 nucleotides matching TRBD1. Germline loops: CDR1 LNHDA, CDR2 SQIVND (reference sequence). This CDR3 region has 14 residues. V gave up 6 bases and J gave up 4 bases; unmatched junction bases: 6. CDR3 sequence (DNA): TGTGCCAGTAGCCTTTCGGGACAGAAAAACATTCAGTACTTC. This translates into CASSLSGQKNIQYF.

This clonotype was seen ten or more times. J is TRBJ2-7 and V is TRBV12-3 or TRBV12-4, with 13 bases matching TRBD2. The ends lost 3 bases at V and 1 base at J; junction bases unmatched: 0. The length of the CDR3 is 15 residues. DNA of the CDR3: TGTGCCAGCAGTTTGGGACTAGCGGGATCCTACGAGCAGTACTTC. Amino acid sequence: CASSLGLAGSYEQYF.

At least ten counts were recorded for this clonotype. This CDR3 is CASSLAVGTDEQFF. The CDR3 region has the DNA TGTGCCAGCAGCTTAGCGGTAGGGACGGATGAGCAGTTCTTC. The chain is built from TRBV7-2 and TRBJ2-1, with D perhaps TRBD1 or TRBD2 (5 bases each). Germline V gene lookup returns CDR1 SGHTA and CDR2 FQGNSA. The length of the CDR3 is 14 residues. Trimming removed 0 bases at V and 8 bases at J, with 11 bases between.

This chain joins TRBV6-5 and TRBJ2-5; possibly TRBD1 for D (6 bases). This CDR3 comprises 16 residues. CDR1 is MNHEY, CDR2 SVGAGI, per germline. Trimming removed 2 bases from V and 2 bases from J, with 15 bases in between. Here the CDR3 reads CASSYPDGDTQETQYF. For the CDR3, the DNA is TGTGCCAGCAGTTACCCGGACGGGGACACGCAAGAGACCCAGTACTTC.

This clonotype has only a few counts. The chain has TRBV6-1 and TRBJ2-1; D not certain. CDR1 is MNHNS, CDR2 SASEGT, per germline. This CDR3 spans 17 amino acids. Trimming left V 6 bases short and J 8 bases short, with 26 bases between. As DNA, the CDR3 is TGTGCCAGCAGGCAGACTTGGGCGTCCGTCGACCCCCATGAGCAGTTCTTC. Its protein is CASRQTWASVDPHEQFF.

Only a few counts were recorded for this clonotype. This chain's CDR3 is CASSLTQAPDTQYF. The CDR3 DNA is TGTGCCAGCTCACTCACACAGGCCCCAGATACGCAGTATTTT. The genes are TRBV18 and TRBJ2-3, with D perhaps TRBD1 (5 bases). Between the trimmed V and J ends, which lost 4 bases and 4 bases, there was a span of 12 bases. There are 14 residues in the CDR3. The germline V gene encodes CDR1 KGHSH and CDR2 LQKENI.

Only a few counts were recorded for this clonotype. This sequence joins TRBV30 and TRBJ2-7, with TRBD1 identical over 7 bases. This CDR3 has 12 residues. The V and J ends lost 8 bases and 3 bases, in that order; junction bases with no gene match: 7. Germline CDR1 and CDR2: GTSNPN and SVGIG (reference sequence). The CDR3 sequence: CAGDRDSYEQYF. Written as DNA, the CDR3 is TGTGCCGGTGATCGGGACAGCTACGAGCAGTACTTC.